Given below is one T cell receptor (beta chain) in context. The same CDR3 arises from other DNA sequences in this sample as well. This record comes from a study of blood T cell repertoires in COVID-19. Data came from immunoSEQ multiplex PCR; TCRdb stores just in-frame clones and leaves some out. Seen here are some 240,000 clones, 89% observed once, and the top ten hold about 4.5%. The V end lost 2 bases, the J end lost 0 bases, and 9 bases lay between the germline ends. CDR3 size: 15 residues. The germline V gene has CDR1 SGDLS and CDR2 YYNGEE. This receptor was taken from a woman aged 35 to 49 who had recovered from COVID-19. Material for sequencing was peripheral blood. This sequence joins TRBV9 and TRBJ1-3; tentatively, D is TRBD1 (5 bases). The CDR3 region has the DNA TGTGCCAGCAGCGTTACAGGCGGCTCTGGAAACACCATATATTTT. Translation: CASSVTGGSGNTIYF.